A single sample is the source of the 5 T cell receptor beta chains below, sequenced in a study of T cells in Graves' hyperthyroidism and ophthalmopathy. What was amplified from RNA transcripts were TCR beta CDR3 regions. During a first-round RT-PCR of the TCR CDR3, the HTBI primer set was used. From the multiplex PCR reads, TCRdb called clonotypes with MiXCR, one entry per CDR3 protein. This sample has some 770,000 distinct CDR3 sequences, with roughly 15% found just once. Specimen: blood. The receptors were sampled from a man aged 18 to 30 with Graves' hyperthyroidism.

The table lists this clonotype with many counts. This chain uses TRBV27 with TRBJ2-1; D is possibly TRBD2 (5 bases). Germline V CDR1 and CDR2: MNHEY, SMNVEV (reference sequence). V gave up 6 bases and J gave up 5 bases, with 11 bases separating them. The CDR3 runs 13 residues. In nucleotides, the CDR3 is TGTGCCAGCAGCTCTACTAGGCACAATGAGCAGTTCTTC. Its protein product is CASSSTRHNEQFF.

This clonotype was seen ten or more times. This rearrangement joins TRBV7-6 to TRBJ2-1; the D gene is possibly TRBD2 (5 bases). This CDR3 spans 16 amino acids. V was clipped by 5 bases and J by 6 bases, with 20 bases between them. The germline V gene has CDR1 SGHVS and CDR2 FNYEAQ. This chain's CDR3 is CASSHGVAVPLNEQFF. CDR3 nucleotide sequence: TGTGCCAGCAGCCACGGGGTGGCAGTGCCTCTCAATGAGCAGTTCTTC.

The J gene is TRBJ2-1, the V gene TRBV7-9; 9 nucleotides agree with TRBD2. In germline, CDR1 is SEHNR, CDR2 FQNEAQ (reference sequence). This CDR3 is built from 17 residues. V gave up 2 bases and J gave up 3 bases; unmatched junction bases: 8. CDR3 protein: CASSLRFLAGHYNEQFF. CDR3 bases: TGTGCCAGCAGCTTAAGGTTTCTAGCGGGACACTACAATGAGCAGTTCTTC. The whole variable domain, remainder taken from reference TRBV7-9 and TRBJ2-1, is DTGVSQNPRHKITKRGQNVTFRCDPISEHNRLYWYRQTLGQGPEFLTYFQNEAQLEKSRLLSDRFSAERPKGSFSTLEIQRTEQGDSAMYLCASSLRFLAGHYNEQFFGPGTRLTVL.

The rearrangement links TRBV7-9 to TRBJ2-7; TRBD2 matches 7 bases. The CDR3 has 20 amino acids. V dropped 3 bases and J dropped 2; count of bases not matched to a gene: 22. Germline values: CDR1 SEHNR, CDR2 FQNEAQ (reference sequence). DNA for the CDR3: TGTGCCAGCAGCTTCGGGCCTGAACTAGCGCGACCATTCGGTGCCTACGAGCAGTACTTC. Translation gives CASSFGPELARPFGAYEQYF.

This clonotype was recorded a few times. The chain employs TRBV7-9 and TRBJ2-7; D may be TRBD1 or TRBD2 (6 bases each). V gave up 3 bases and J gave up 9 bases, with 21 bases separating them. This CDR3 region has 15 residues. In germline, CDR1 is SEHNR, CDR2 FQNEAQ (reference sequence). CDR3 sequence: CASSLDGGRSMRQYF. In DNA, the CDR3 is TGTGCCAGCAGCTTGGACGGGGGCCGCAGCATGCGGCAGTACTTC.